The 17 T cell receptor beta chains in this list originate from one sample, sequenced in a study of CD8 T cells in Susac syndrome (dated by TCRdb to the late 2010s). Library preparation employed the immunoSEQ multiplex PCR assay. RNA was extracted using the RNeasy kit, and about 0.5 to 1 ug of the RNA was reverse transcribed with random hexamers. Using fastp at Q25 and MiXCR, TCRdb reprocessed the public reads and kept productive beta chains. Identical CDR3 protein sequences are pooled into one entry, listed with their most common genes and DNA. The sample includes roughly 110,000 distinct CDR3 sequences, with 94% observed a single time. The top ten clones comprise around 0.38% of the sample. Material for sequencing was CD8+ T cells from PBMCs. Receptors were obtained from a human donor with Susac syndrome.

The rearrangement uses TRBV27 and TRBJ2-3, with D perhaps TRBD2 (6 bases). The CDR3 runs to 15 residues. Trimming shortened V by 0 bases and J by 3 bases, and 10 bases separated the two germline ends. Germline CDR1 reads MNHEY; CDR2 reads SMNVEV (reference sequence). The DNA of the CDR3 is TGTGCCAGCAGTTTATCAGCAGGGAGGACAGATACGCAGTATTTT. Translating gives CASSLSAGRTDTQYF.

The V call is TRBV27, the J call TRBJ1-2; the D is unclear. The length of the CDR3 is 13 residues. The V gene's germline CDR1 is MNHEY and CDR2 SMNVEV (reference sequence). Trimming pared 6 bases from V and 0 bases from J, leaving 8 bases between. CDR3 residues: CASSSEANYGYTF. The DNA for the CDR3 is TGTGCCAGCAGCTCAGAAGCTAACTATGGCTACACCTTC.

The V call is TRBV25-1, the J call TRBJ1-1; TRBD1 is a possible D gene (6 bases). Germline CDR1 reads MGHDK; CDR2 reads SYGVNS. V gave up 4 bases and J gave up 4 bases, with 10 bases separating them. The CDR3 spans 13 residues. CDR3 sequence: CASSAGEGTEAFF. In nucleotides, the CDR3 is TGTGCCAGCAGTGCAGGGGAGGGCACTGAAGCTTTCTTT.

The CDR3 protein is CATTGGAATGELFF. The DNA of the CDR3 is TGTGCCACCACCGGGGGGGCGGCCACCGGGGAGCTGTTTTTT. The chain carries TRBV7-8 and TRBJ2-2; TRBD2 aligns across 8 bases. The CDR3 has 14 residues. Germline values: CDR1 SGHVS, CDR2 FQNEAQ. V gave up 10 bases and J gave up 4 bases; unmatched junction bases: 8.

This clonotype has only one observation. The V call is TRBV29-1, the J call TRBJ2-2; 8 bases map to TRBD2. Looked up from germline, CDR1 is SQVTM and CDR2 is ANQGSEA. The V gene end was trimmed by 4 bases and the J gene end by 4 bases; junction bases not matched to a gene: 17. The CDR3 has 18 amino acids. The CDR3 loop is CSVAPPGRGAGITGELFF. The CDR3 nucleotides are TGCAGCGTTGCCCCACCGGGGCGGGGGGCTGGTATCACCGGGGAGCTGTTTTTT.

The chain combines TRBV5-1 with TRBJ2-7, with D possibly being TRBD1 (5 bases). Germline loops: CDR1 SGHRS, CDR2 YFSETQ. This CDR3 is built from 13 residues. The germline V and J ends were trimmed by 2 bases and 4 bases, with 10 bases remaining between them. In nucleotides, the CDR3 is TGCGCCAGCAGCTTCGGACCAGGGTACGAGCAGTACTTC. Encoded protein: CASSFGPGYEQYF.

The chain is built from TRBV3-1 and TRBJ2-5, with 7 positions matching TRBD1. Germline V gene sequence: CDR1 LGHDT, CDR2 YNNKEL (reference sequence). J lost 3 bases, V lost 3 bases, and 4 bases had no gene match. The CDR3 spans 14 residues. The DNA for the CDR3 is TGTGCCAGCAGCCAGGGGGACAGCGAAGAGACCCAGTACTTC. It translates to CASSQGDSEETQYF.

V usage is TRBV20-1 and J usage is TRBJ1-1; possibly TRBD1 for D (5 bases). Trimming removed 8 bases at V and 8 bases at J, with 21 bases between. The CDR3 spans 13 residues. Looked up from germline, CDR1 is DFQATT and CDR2 is SNEGSKA (reference sequence). The CDR3 loop is CSLLRGETTEAFF. DNA of the CDR3: TGCAGTCTTTTACGGGGGGAGACTACGGAAGCTTTCTTT.

The gene calls are TRBV6-2 or TRBV6-3 and TRBJ2-4; 8 bases are a match to TRBD2. The CDR3 sequence is 15 residues long. The V gene end was trimmed by 4 bases and the J gene end by 5 bases; junction bases not matched to a gene: 7. CDR1 is MNHEY, CDR2 SVGEGT, per germline. The CDR3 coding sequence is TGTGCCAGCAGTTCTAGCGGGCGTTTCCAAAACATTCAGTACTTC. Protein: CASSSSGRFQNIQYF.

The chain uses TRBV9 and TRBJ2-1, with 13 bases that match TRBD2. The V segment lost 4 bases and the J segment 8 bases; nucleotides outside the gene matches: 6. CDR1 is SGDLS, CDR2 YYNGEE, per germline. This CDR3 is 15 amino acids long. The CDR3 DNA sequence: TGTGCCAGCAGCCCCCGACTAGCGGGGGGTGATGAGCAGTTCTTC. Its translation is CASSPRLAGGDEQFF.

V and J are TRBV23-1 and TRBJ2-7; D not certain. TRBV23-1 is sorted into the ORF group, with uncertain function. CDR3 length equals 13 residues. Trimming pared 7 bases from V and 7 bases from J, leaving 17 bases between. The CDR3 reads CASNESEQGEQYF. CDR3 in DNA: TGCGCCAGCAACGAATCGGAACAAGGAGAGCAGTACTTC.

The chain couples TRBV20-1 to TRBJ2-2, with TRBD2 matching over 14 bases. The CDR3 contains 17 residues. V lost 5 bases to trimming and J lost 0 bases; unmatched junction nucleotides: 5. Germline CDR1 DFQATT, CDR2 SNEGSKA (reference sequence). The CDR3 sequence: CSAPWTSGGPNTGELFF. CDR3 sequence (DNA): TGCAGTGCTCCTTGGACTAGCGGGGGGCCGAACACCGGGGAGCTGTTTTTT.

In its sample, this clonotype was seen once. J is TRBJ1-1 and V is TRBV20-1; D ambiguous. CDR1 DFQATT and CDR2 SNEGSKA come from the germline V gene (reference sequence). The CDR3 totals 10 residues. Trimming pared 6 bases from V and 13 bases from J, leaving 15 bases between. The CDR3 region has the DNA TGCAGTGCGCAGCTTAACATCGATTTCTTT. Encoded protein: CSAQLNIDFF.

This clonotype was detected only once. V is TRBV27 and J is TRBJ1-6; 9 positions match TRBD1. Losses at the gene ends were 5 bases for V and 6 bases for J; bases not matched to a gene: 5. CDR3 length: 15 amino acids. Germline assignment: CDR1 MNHEY and CDR2 SMNVEV (reference sequence). The CDR3 spells CASSLETGGNSPLHF. As DNA, the CDR3 is TGTGCCAGCAGTCTCGAGACAGGGGGTAATTCACCCCTCCACTTT.

The chain employs TRBV5-8 and TRBJ2-1, with 7 bases matching TRBD1. Unmatched junction bases numbered 9, after V lost 5 bases and J lost 4 bases. This CDR3 is 15 amino acids long. Germline assignment: CDR1 SGHTS and CDR2 YDEGEE. The DNA of the CDR3 is TGTGCCAGCAGGCCCCTTGAGACAGGGTACAATGAGCAGTTCTTC. This encodes CASRPLETGYNEQFF.

This chain connects TRBV19 to TRBJ2-5; 7 bases are a match to TRBD1. The trim removed 6 bases at V and 4 bases at J, leaving 8 bases unmatched. CDR1 is LNHDA and CDR2 is SQIVND in the germline V gene (reference sequence). CDR3 size: 14 residues. This CDR3 reads CASSYRGVVETQYF. In nucleotides, the CDR3 is TGTGCCAGTAGCTACAGGGGTGTGGTAGAGACCCAGTACTTC.

The rearrangement uses TRBV6-6 and TRBJ2-5; D remains unclear. The V gene lost 5 bases and the J gene lost 5 bases, with 15 bases spanning the gap. Germline CDR1 reads MNHNY; CDR2 reads SVGAGI (reference sequence). This CDR3 comprises 14 residues. The CDR3: CASSKPHLGETQYF. In DNA, the CDR3 is TGTGCCAGCAGTAAGCCTCATTTGGGGGAGACCCAGTACTTC.